The next 5 T cell receptor beta chains were all read from a single sample in a study of T cell changes during pregnancy in multiple sclerosis. Clones were sequenced by immunoSEQ multiplex PCR, and TCRdb holds only the in-frame ones, with some missing. The repertoire has about 100,000 clones, 94% of them found once; the top ten carry roughly 1%. Sequenced material: peripheral blood, taken before pregnancy. The receptors stem from a female donor with multiple sclerosis, enrolled in a pregnancy study.

The chain recombines TRBV29-1 with TRBJ2-1; possibly TRBD2 for D (7 bases). CDR1 is SQVTM, CDR2 ANQGSEA, per germline. The V end was cut by 7 bases, the J end by 3 bases, with 13 bases between. This CDR3 has 13 amino acids. The CDR3 loop reads CSARGTNYNEQFF. CDR3 nucleotides: TGCAGCGCTAGGGGGACTAACTACAATGAGCAGTTCTTC.

The chain is built from TRBV2 and TRBJ1-5; the match to TRBD1 covers 9 bases. Germline V gene sequence: CDR1 SNHLY, CDR2 FYNNEI. With 5 bases clipped from V and 5 bases from J, the junction kept 4 bases outside the gene matches. The CDR3 is made up of 14 amino acids. The CDR3 loop is CASSQQGADQPQHF. CDR3 DNA sequence: TGTGCCAGCAGTCAACAGGGGGCGGATCAGCCCCAGCATTTT.

The chain joins TRBV29-1 to TRBJ2-7; possibly TRBD2 for D (6 bases). The CDR3 runs 12 residues. The germline V and J ends were trimmed by 7 bases and 3 bases, with 13 bases remaining between them. Per germline, CDR1 SQVTM and CDR2 ANQGSEA. In DNA form, the CDR3 reads TGCAGCGCCCTCGGGGGAATCTACGAGCAGTACTTC. Translating gives CSALGGIYEQYF.

The chain employs TRBV7-9 and TRBJ2-1; possibly TRBD2 for D (6 bases). The CDR3 has 16 residues. The V gene lost 4 bases and the J gene lost 2 bases, with 15 bases spanning the gap. Germline-derived CDR1 and CDR2 are SEHNR and FQNEAQ (reference sequence). In DNA form, the CDR3 reads TGTGCCAGCAGCTCCAGGGACGGGGGACCCTACAATGAGCAGTTCTTC. This gives the protein CASSSRDGGPYNEQFF.

The rearrangement uses TRBV27 and TRBJ2-7; TRBD2 matches 9 bases. The trim removed 0 bases at V and 2 bases at J, leaving 5 bases unmatched. Germline V lookup: CDR1 MNHEY, CDR2 SMNVEV (reference sequence). The CDR3 consists of 16 residues. For the CDR3, the DNA is TGTGCCAGCAGTTTATCGGGGGCGGGAGGGCCCTACGAGCAGTACTTC. Amino acid sequence: CASSLSGAGGPYEQYF.